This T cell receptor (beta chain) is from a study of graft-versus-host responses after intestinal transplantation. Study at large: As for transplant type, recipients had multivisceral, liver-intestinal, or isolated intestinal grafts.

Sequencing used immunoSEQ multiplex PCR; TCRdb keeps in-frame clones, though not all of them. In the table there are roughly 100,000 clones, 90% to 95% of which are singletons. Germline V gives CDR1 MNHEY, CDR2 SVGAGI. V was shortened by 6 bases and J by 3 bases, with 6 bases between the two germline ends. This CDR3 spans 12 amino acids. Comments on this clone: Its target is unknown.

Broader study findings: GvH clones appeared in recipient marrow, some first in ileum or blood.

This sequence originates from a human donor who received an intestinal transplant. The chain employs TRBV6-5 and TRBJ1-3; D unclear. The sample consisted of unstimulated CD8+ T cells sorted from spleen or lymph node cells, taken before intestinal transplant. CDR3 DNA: TGTGCCAGCAGAACCAGTGGAAACACCATATATTTT. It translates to CASRTSGNTIYF.